What follows describes a single T cell receptor beta chain. As processed by the authors: Nucleated cell number was recorded as an estimate derived from reference gene primer amplification. Data came from immunoSEQ multiplex PCR; TCRdb stores just in-frame clones and leaves some out. V, J and clone size reflect that table, while D and trimming were determined from the DNA. The sample contains some 110,000 clones, roughly 80% of which appear only once. The sample belongs to a study of blood T cell repertoires in COVID-19. Study as a whole: Spain, Italy and the United States supplied samples that represented acute and convalescent COVID-19.

Trimming at V came to 7 bases and at J to 6 bases, leaving 7 bases not matched to a gene. Germline CDR1 and CDR2: SQVTM and ANQGSEA. The CDR3 has 13 residues. The clonotype was recovered from an elderly woman with active or convalescent COVID-19. The V and J genes are TRBV29-1 and TRBJ1-5; 9 nucleotides match TRBD1. What was sequenced was peripheral blood. Here the CDR3 reads CSAGQGRGQPQHF. In DNA, the CDR3 is TGCAGCGCCGGACAGGGGCGGGGTCAGCCCCAGCATTTT.